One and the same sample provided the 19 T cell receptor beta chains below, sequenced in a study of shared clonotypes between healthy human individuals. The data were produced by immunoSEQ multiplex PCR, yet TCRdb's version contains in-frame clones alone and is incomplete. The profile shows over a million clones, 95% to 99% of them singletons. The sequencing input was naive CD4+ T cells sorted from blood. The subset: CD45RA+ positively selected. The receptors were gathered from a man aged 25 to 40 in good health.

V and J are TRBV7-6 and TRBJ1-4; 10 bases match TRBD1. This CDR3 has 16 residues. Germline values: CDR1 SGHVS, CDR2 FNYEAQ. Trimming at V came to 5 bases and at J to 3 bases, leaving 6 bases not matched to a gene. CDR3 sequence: CASSHDRGLANEKLFF. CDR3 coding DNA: TGTGCCAGCAGCCATGACAGGGGGCTTGCTAATGAAAAACTGTTTTTT.

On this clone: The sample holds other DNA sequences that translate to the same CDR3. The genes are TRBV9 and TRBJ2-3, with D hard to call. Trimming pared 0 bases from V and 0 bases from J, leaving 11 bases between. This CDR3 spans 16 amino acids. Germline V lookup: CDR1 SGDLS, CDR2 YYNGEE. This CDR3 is CASSVGGDLSTDTQYF. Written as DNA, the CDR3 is TGTGCCAGCAGCGTAGGAGGTGACCTTAGCACAGATACGCAGTATTTT.

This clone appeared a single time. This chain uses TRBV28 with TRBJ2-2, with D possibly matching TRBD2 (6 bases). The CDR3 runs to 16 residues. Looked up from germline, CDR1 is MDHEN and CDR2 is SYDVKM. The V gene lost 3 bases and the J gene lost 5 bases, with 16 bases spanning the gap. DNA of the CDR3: TGTGCCAGCAGTTTGCCGGGTCCCCGGGGGACCGGGGAGCTGTTTTTT. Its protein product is CASSLPGPRGTGELFF.

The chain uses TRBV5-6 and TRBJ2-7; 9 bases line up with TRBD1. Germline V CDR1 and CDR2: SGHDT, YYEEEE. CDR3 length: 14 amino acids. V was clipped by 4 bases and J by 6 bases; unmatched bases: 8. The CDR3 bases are TGTGCCAGCAGCGCACAGGGGGCACGTGGCGAGCAGTACTTC. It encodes CASSAQGARGEQYF.

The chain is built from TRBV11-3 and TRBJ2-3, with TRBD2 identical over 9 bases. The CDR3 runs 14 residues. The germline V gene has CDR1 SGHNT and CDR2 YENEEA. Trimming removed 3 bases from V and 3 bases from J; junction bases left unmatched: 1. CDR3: CASSFSGRTDTQYF. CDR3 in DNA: TGTGCCAGCAGCTTTAGCGGGAGAACAGATACGCAGTATTTT. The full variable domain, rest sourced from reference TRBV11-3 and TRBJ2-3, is EAGVVQSPRYKIIEKKQPVAFWCNPISGHNTLYWYLQNLGQGPELLIRYENEEAVDDSQLPKDRFSAERLKGVDSTLKIQPAELGDSAVYLCASSFSGRTDTQYFGPGTRLTVL.

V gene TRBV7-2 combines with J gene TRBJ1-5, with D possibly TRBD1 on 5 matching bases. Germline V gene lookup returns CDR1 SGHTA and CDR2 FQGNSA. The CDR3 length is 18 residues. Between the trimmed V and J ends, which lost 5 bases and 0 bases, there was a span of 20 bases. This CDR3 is CASSPLVTGTPSNQPQHF. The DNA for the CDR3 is TGTGCCAGCAGCCCCCTCGTTACAGGTACTCCTAGCAATCAGCCCCAGCATTTT.

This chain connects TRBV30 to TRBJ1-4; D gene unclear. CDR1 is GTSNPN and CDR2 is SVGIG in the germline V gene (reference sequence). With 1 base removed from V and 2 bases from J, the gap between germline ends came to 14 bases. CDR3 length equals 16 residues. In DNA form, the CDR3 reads TGTGCCTGGAGTGGAGTGCTCGGAGGCACTAATGAAAAACTGTTTTTT. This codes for CAWSGVLGGTNEKLFF.

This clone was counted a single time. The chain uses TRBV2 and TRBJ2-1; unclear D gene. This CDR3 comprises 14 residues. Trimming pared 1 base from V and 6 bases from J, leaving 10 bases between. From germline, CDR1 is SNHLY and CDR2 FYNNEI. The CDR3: CASSEVWPTNEQFF. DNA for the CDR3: TGTGCCAGCAGTGAAGTATGGCCGACCAATGAGCAGTTCTTC.

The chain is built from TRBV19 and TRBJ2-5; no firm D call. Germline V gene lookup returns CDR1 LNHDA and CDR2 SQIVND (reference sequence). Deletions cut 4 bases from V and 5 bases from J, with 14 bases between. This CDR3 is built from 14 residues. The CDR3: CASSNRAPLETQYF. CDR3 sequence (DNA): TGTGCCAGTAGTAACAGAGCTCCCCTCGAGACCCAGTACTTC.

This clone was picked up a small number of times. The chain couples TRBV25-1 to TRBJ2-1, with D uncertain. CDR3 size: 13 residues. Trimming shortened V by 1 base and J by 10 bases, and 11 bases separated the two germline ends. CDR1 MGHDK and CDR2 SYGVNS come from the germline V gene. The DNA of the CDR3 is TGTGCCAGCAGTGAATTCGGCCTTAGGGAGCAGTTCTTC. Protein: CASSEFGLREQFF. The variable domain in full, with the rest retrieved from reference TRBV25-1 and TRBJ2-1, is EADIYQTPRYLVIGTGKKITLECSQTMGHDKMYWYQQDPGMELHLIHYSYGVNSTEKGDLSSESTVSRIRTEHFPLTLESARPSHTSQYLCASSEFGLREQFFGPGTRLTVL.

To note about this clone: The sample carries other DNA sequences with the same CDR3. The CDR3 reads CASSVLADSTDTQYF. The CDR3 region has the DNA TGTGCCAGCAGCGTATTAGCGGACAGCACAGATACGCAGTATTTT. The gene calls are TRBV9 and TRBJ2-3, with a tentative D call TRBD2 (6 bases). V dropped 1 base and J dropped 0 bases, with 9 bases sitting between them. CDR3 size: 15 residues. In germline, CDR1 is SGDLS, CDR2 YYNGEE.

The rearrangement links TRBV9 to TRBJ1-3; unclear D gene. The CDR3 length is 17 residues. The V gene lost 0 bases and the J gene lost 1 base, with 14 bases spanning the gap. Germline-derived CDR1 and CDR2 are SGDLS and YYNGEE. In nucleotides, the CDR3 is TGTGCCAGCAGCGTAGAGTCCGGGGTTGGATCTGGAAACACCATATATTTT. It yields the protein CASSVESGVGSGNTIYF.

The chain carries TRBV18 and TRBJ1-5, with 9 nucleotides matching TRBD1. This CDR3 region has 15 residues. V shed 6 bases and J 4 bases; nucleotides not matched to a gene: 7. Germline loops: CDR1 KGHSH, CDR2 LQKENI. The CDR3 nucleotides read TGTGCCAGCTCGCCGGACAGGGGAAGGAATCAGCCCCAGCATTTT. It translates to CASSPDRGRNQPQHF. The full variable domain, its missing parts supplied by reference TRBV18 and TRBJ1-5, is NAGVMQNPRHLVRRRGQEARLRCSPMKGHSHVYWYRQLPEEGLKFMVYLQKENIIDESGMPKERFSAEFPKEGPSILRIQQVVRGDSAAYFCASSPDRGRNQPQHFGDGTRLSIL.

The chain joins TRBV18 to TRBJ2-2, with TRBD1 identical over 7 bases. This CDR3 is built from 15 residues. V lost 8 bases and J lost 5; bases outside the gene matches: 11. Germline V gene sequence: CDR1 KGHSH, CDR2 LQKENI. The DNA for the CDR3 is TGTGCCAGCACGTTGATTGGGACAGATACCGGGGAGCTGTTTTTT. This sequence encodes CASTLIGTDTGELFF.

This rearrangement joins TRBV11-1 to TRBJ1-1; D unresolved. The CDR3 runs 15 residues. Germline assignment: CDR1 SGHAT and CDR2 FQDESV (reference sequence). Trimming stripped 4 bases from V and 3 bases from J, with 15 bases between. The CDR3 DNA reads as TGTGCCAGCAGCTCAGGTGGGTTCGGGGACACTGAAGCTTTCTTT. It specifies CASSSGGFGDTEAFF.

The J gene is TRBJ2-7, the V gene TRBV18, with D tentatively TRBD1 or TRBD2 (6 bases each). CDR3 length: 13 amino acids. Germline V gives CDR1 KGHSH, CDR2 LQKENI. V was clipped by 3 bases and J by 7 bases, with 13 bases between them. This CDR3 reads CASSPAGAGEQYF. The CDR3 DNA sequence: TGTGCCAGCTCACCGGCAGGGGCGGGGGAGCAGTACTTC. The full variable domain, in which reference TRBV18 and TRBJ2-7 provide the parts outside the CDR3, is NAGVMQNPRHLVRRRGQEARLRCSPMKGHSHVYWYRQLPEEGLKFMVYLQKENIIDESGMPKERFSAEFPKEGPSILRIQQVVRGDSAAYFCASSPAGAGEQYFGPGTRLTVT.

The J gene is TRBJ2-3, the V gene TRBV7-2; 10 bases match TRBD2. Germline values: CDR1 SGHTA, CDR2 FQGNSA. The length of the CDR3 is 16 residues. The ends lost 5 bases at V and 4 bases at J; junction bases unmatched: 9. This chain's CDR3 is CASSALAGGPPDTQYF. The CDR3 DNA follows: TGTGCCAGCAGCGCCTTAGCGGGGGGCCCCCCAGATACGCAGTATTTT.

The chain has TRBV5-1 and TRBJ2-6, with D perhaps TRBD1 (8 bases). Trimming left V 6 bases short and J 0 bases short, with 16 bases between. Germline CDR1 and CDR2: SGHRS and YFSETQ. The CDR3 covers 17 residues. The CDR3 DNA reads TGCGCCAGCACCGGGGGGACAGGCAGCTCTGGGGCCAACGTCCTGACTTTC. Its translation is CASTGGTGSSGANVLTF. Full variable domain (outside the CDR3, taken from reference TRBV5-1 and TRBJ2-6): KAGVTQTPRYLIKTRGQQVTLSCSPISGHRSVSWYQQTPGQGLQFLFEYFSETQRNKGNFPGRFSGRQFSNSRSEMNVSTLELGDSALYLCASTGGTGSSGANVLTFGAGSRLTVL.

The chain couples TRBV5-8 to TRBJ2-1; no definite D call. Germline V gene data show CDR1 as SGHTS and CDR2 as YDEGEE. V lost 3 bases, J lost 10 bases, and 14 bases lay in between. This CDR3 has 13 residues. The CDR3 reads CASSSRSLREQFF. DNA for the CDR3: TGTGCCAGCAGCTCGCGGTCCCTTCGAGAGCAGTTCTTC.